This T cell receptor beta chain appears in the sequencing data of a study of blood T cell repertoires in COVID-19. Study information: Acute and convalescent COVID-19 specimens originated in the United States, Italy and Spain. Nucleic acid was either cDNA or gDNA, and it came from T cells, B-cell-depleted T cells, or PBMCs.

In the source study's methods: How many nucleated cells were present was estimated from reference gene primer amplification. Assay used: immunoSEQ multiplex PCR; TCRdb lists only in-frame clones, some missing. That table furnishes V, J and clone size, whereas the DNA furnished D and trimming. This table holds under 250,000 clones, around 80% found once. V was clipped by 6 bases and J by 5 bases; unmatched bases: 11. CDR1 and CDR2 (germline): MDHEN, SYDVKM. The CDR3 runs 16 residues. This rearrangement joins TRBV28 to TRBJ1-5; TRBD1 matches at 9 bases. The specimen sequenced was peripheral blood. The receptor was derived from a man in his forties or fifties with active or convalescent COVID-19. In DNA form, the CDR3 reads TGTGCCAGCAGACCCACGGGACAGGGTATTCATCAGCCCCAGCATTTT. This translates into CASRPTGQGIHQPQHF.